Each of the 19 T cell receptor beta chains below was sequenced from the same sample in a study of blood T cell repertoires in COVID-19. Profiled with immunoSEQ multiplex PCR; TCRdb holds only in-frame clones, not every one. The sample contains over 100,000 clones, 84% of which appear only once. The sequenced sample consisted of peripheral blood. The receptors derive from a woman in her forties or fifties with acute or convalescent COVID-19.

This clone was counted between two and nine times. The chain combines TRBV7-6 with TRBJ1-1, with D possibly matching TRBD1 (6 bases). This CDR3 is built from 13 residues. Germline-derived CDR1 and CDR2 are SGHVS and FNYEAQ. The V gene lost 3 bases and the J gene lost 8 bases, with 13 bases spanning the gap. The CDR3 sequence: CASSLGHPAEAFF. The DNA of the CDR3 is TGTGCCAGCAGCTTGGGACACCCTGCAGAAGCTTTCTTT.

The chain links TRBV5-1 to TRBJ2-3; a weak D match, TRBD1 (5 bases). CDR1 SGHRS and CDR2 YFSETQ come from the germline V gene. V was cut by 4 bases and J by 0 bases, with 9 bases left in between. The CDR3 is made up of 14 amino acids. CDR3 nucleotides: TGCGCCAGCAGCGGGGCAGGGAGCACAGATACGCAGTATTTT. This sequence encodes CASSGAGSTDTQYF.

The sample holds a few counts of this clone. CDR3: CASSPGGVSPLHF. The CDR3 DNA sequence: TGTGCCAGCAGCCCAGGGGGCGTATCACCCCTCCACTTT. The chain carries TRBV6-5 and TRBJ1-6; 8 bases fit TRBD1. Losses at the gene ends were 6 bases for V and 10 bases for J; bases not matched to a gene: 5. The length of the CDR3 is 13 residues. Germline CDR1 and CDR2: MNHEY and SVGAGI.

The genes are TRBV7-9 and TRBJ2-5, with 12 bases lining up with TRBD1. V lost 3 bases, J lost 4 bases, and 6 bases stayed unmatched. The V gene's germline CDR1 is SEHNR and CDR2 FQNEAQ (reference sequence). This CDR3 is 16 amino acids long. The CDR3 bases are TGTGCCAGCAGCTTTGGGACAGGGGGCTACATAGAGACCCAGTACTTC. Amino acid sequence: CASSFGTGGYIETQYF.

This chain links TRBV7-9 with TRBJ2-5; a weak D match, TRBD2 (6 bases). CDR1 SEHNR and CDR2 FQNEAQ come from the germline V gene (reference sequence). The CDR3 sequence is 12 residues long. V was clipped by 11 bases and J by 4 bases, with 14 bases between them. The CDR3 spells CASGGIGETQYF. The CDR3 nucleotides are TGTGCCTCTGGGGGGATTGGAGAGACCCAGTACTTC.

This clone was seen just once. The CDR3 spells CATSRAEDTQYF. The CDR3 DNA follows: TGTGCCACCAGCAGAGCGGAGGATACGCAGTATTTT. The chain uses TRBV15 and TRBJ2-3; D is ambiguous. This CDR3 is built from 12 residues. Trimming pared 1 base from V and 6 bases from J, leaving 5 bases between. The germline V gene has CDR1 LNHNV and CDR2 YYDKDF (reference sequence).

The rearrangement uses TRBV3-1 (or the pseudogene TRBV3-2) and TRBJ1-4; D is ambiguous. CDR3 length: 12 amino acids. Germline values: CDR1 LGHDT, CDR2 YNNKEL (reference sequence). V lost 5 bases, J lost 13 bases, and 14 bases lay in between. The CDR3: CASSSEGKGLFF. In nucleotides, the CDR3 is TGTGCCAGCAGCTCGGAGGGCAAAGGACTGTTTTTT.

The rearrangement uses TRBV15 and TRBJ2-1; D gene uncertain. Germline V gene sequence: CDR1 LNHNV, CDR2 YYDKDF (reference sequence). Trimming removed 0 bases from V and 0 bases from J, with 15 bases in between. This CDR3 is built from 18 residues. CDR3 region: CATSRDFLTVISYNEQFF. CDR3 DNA sequence: TGTGCCACCAGCAGAGATTTCTTAACGGTTATCTCCTACAATGAGCAGTTCTTC.

The J gene is TRBJ1-4, the V gene TRBV7-2; D is ambiguous. The CDR3 is made up of 15 amino acids. V was cut by 8 bases and J by 1 base, with 14 bases left in between. In germline, CDR1 is SGHTA, CDR2 FQGNSA. This CDR3 reads CASGPQGRTNEKLFF. DNA for the CDR3: TGTGCCAGCGGCCCCCAAGGGAGAACTAATGAAAAACTGTTTTTT. The entire variable domain, with the rest obtained from reference TRBV7-2 and TRBJ1-4, is as follows: GAGVSQSPSNKVTEKGKDVELRCDPISGHTALYWYRQSLGQGLEFLIYFQGNSAPDKSGLPSDRFSAERTGGSVSTLTIQRTQQEDSAVYLCASGPQGRTNEKLFFGSGTQLSVL.

The rearrangement joins TRBV6-6 to TRBJ1-4; tentatively, D is TRBD1 (6 bases). V lost 7 bases and J 7 bases, leaving 16 bases between the germline ends. The V gene's germline CDR1 is MNHNY and CDR2 SVGAGI (reference sequence). The CDR3 extends over 14 amino acids. CDR3 residues: CASTPGVGSEKLFF. CDR3 DNA: TGTGCCAGCACTCCAGGGGTGGGAAGTGAAAAACTGTTTTTT.

The chain combines TRBV4-2 with TRBJ2-7, with unresolved D. CDR1 and CDR2 from the germline V gene are LGHNA and YNFKEQ. V dropped 4 bases and J dropped 5 bases, with 15 bases sitting between them. This CDR3 spans 14 amino acids. CDR3 residues: CASSPSRSSDEQYF. The CDR3 DNA sequence: TGTGCCAGCAGCCCCTCGAGGAGCTCGGACGAGCAGTACTTC.

The chain recombines TRBV12-3 or TRBV12-4 with TRBJ2-7, with TRBD1 as a possible D gene (5 bases). The ends were cut back, 7 bases at V and 1 base at J, with 11 bases in the middle. The CDR3 runs 13 residues. This chain's CDR3 is CASTLGQSYEQYF. The CDR3 bases are TGTGCCAGCACTTTGGGGCAGTCCTACGAGCAGTACTTC.

The chain's CDR3 is CASSLAPQKTYEQYF. CDR3 sequence (DNA): TGCGCCAGCAGCTTGGCCCCACAGAAAACCTACGAGCAGTACTTC. The genes are TRBV5-1 and TRBJ2-7; no clear D gene. CDR3 size: 15 residues. Trimming removed 0 bases from V and 2 bases from J, with 12 bases in between. The germline CDR1 and CDR2 sequences are SGHRS and YFSETQ.

V and J are TRBV15 and TRBJ2-1; D call uncertain. CDR1 LNHNV and CDR2 YYDKDF come from the germline V gene (reference sequence). This CDR3 spans 15 amino acids. The V end lost 5 bases, the J end lost 0 bases, and 11 bases lay between the germline ends. The CDR3 here is CATSLRLSSYNEQFF. The DNA for the CDR3 is TGTGCCACCAGCCTCCGTCTGAGCTCCTACAATGAGCAGTTCTTC.

The chain has TRBV10-1 and TRBJ1-1, with 9 bases lining up with TRBD1. Germline V lookup: CDR1 WNHNN, CDR2 SYGVQD (reference sequence). The CDR3 runs to 13 residues. Trimming removed 2 bases from V and 8 bases from J; junction bases left unmatched: 3. CDR3 region: CASSEVQGAEAFF. The CDR3 DNA sequence: TGCGCCAGCAGTGAGGTACAGGGGGCCGAAGCTTTCTTT.

CDR3: CASSYLGQGNEKLFF. Written as DNA, the CDR3 is TGTGCCAGCAGTTACCTGGGACAGGGGAATGAAAAACTGTTTTTT. The V gene is TRBV28, the J gene TRBJ1-4, with 10 bases matching TRBD1. The CDR3 totals 15 residues. J gave up 5 bases and V 4 bases, and 4 bases lay outside the gene matches. Germline CDR1 MDHEN, CDR2 SYDVKM.

This chain's CDR3 is CASSLQGEEGYTF. CDR3 nucleotides: TGCGCCAGCAGCTTACAGGGGGAGGAGGGCTACACCTTC. The rearrangement links TRBV5-1 to TRBJ1-2; 8 bases match TRBD1. CDR3 length equals 13 residues. Germline V gene data show CDR1 as SGHRS and CDR2 as YFSETQ. The ends lost 2 bases at V and 8 bases at J; junction bases unmatched: 5.

The chain combines TRBV5-4 with TRBJ2-5, with 7 bases lining up with TRBD1. J gave up 2 bases and V 0 bases, and 7 bases lay outside the gene matches. The CDR3 is made up of 16 amino acids. Per the germline V gene, CDR1 is SGHNT and CDR2 is YYREEE (reference sequence). The CDR3 bases are TGTGCCAGCAGCTTGGTCCCCGTGGGACAGCAAGAGACCCAGTACTTC. Translating gives CASSLVPVGQQETQYF.

Note on this clone: Germline and junction disagree at one end, which may indicate a read error. The chain has TRBV5-4 and TRBJ2-1; D is perhaps TRBD2 (6 bases). The CDR3 is made up of 18 amino acids. Germline V CDR1 and CDR2: SGHNT, YYREEE (reference sequence). CDR3 sequence (DNA): TGTGCCAGCAGTTTGGATAACCCGACCGGGAGTAAGGGCAATGAGCAGTTCTTC. Its translation is CASSLDNPTGSKGNEQFF.